These 7 T cell receptor beta chains came from one sample sequenced in a study of cytotoxic CD8 clonotypes in ibrutinib-treated CLL. This table comes from immunoSEQ multiplex PCR, and its TCRdb copy is limited to in-frame clones, with some not included. The sample carries fewer than 400,000 clones, 67% recorded once. The input for sequencing was PBMCs, taken after 36 months of ibrutinib treatment. The source of these receptors is a human donor with chronic lymphocytic leukemia.

Only a few counts were recorded for this clone. This sequence joins TRBV4-2 and TRBJ1-4, with TRBD1 identical over 8 bases. This CDR3 has 16 amino acids. Germline lookup yields CDR1 LGHNA and CDR2 YNFKEQ. The trim removed 5 bases at V and 1 base at J, leaving 6 bases unmatched. CDR3 residues: CASSRTGTLTNEKLFF. The CDR3, as DNA: TGTGCCAGCAGCAGGACAGGGACTTTAACTAATGAAAAACTGTTTTTT.

This chain joins TRBV7-9 and TRBJ2-1; tentative D call: TRBD2 (6 bases). The germline gives CDR1 SEHNR, CDR2 FQNEAQ (reference sequence). The V end was cut by 3 bases, the J end by 7 bases, with 10 bases between. The CDR3 has 13 residues. CDR3 region: CASSFREFNEQFF. CDR3 nucleotide sequence: TGTGCCAGCAGCTTTCGGGAGTTTAATGAGCAGTTCTTC.

This clone was seen more than once but under ten times. The chain links TRBV6-5 to TRBJ2-7; TRBD1 matches at 8 bases. The germline V gene has CDR1 MNHEY and CDR2 SVGAGI. The CDR3 has 13 amino acids. V was clipped by 10 bases and J by 3 bases; unmatched bases: 8. The chain's CDR3 is CATSIGTGYEQYF. The CDR3 region has the DNA TGTGCCACTTCCATCGGGACAGGCTACGAGCAGTACTTC.

The rearrangement uses TRBV27 and TRBJ2-7; D is uncertain. Trimming removed 5 bases at V and 3 bases at J, with 11 bases between. The V gene's germline CDR1 is MNHEY and CDR2 SMNVEV (reference sequence). This CDR3 has 13 residues. The CDR3 sequence: CASSPGVSYEQYF. The CDR3 DNA reads TGTGCCAGCAGTCCGGGTGTAAGCTACGAGCAGTACTTC.

This chain connects TRBV18 to TRBJ1-5; possibly TRBD1 for D (5 bases). The CDR3 totals 16 residues. Germline V gene lookup returns CDR1 KGHSH and CDR2 LQKENI. V was shortened by 3 bases and J by 4 bases, with 16 bases between the two germline ends. DNA for the CDR3: TGTGCCAGCTCACCCGGGACGGCAGGGCTAAATCAGCCCCAGCATTTT. This encodes CASSPGTAGLNQPQHF.

The chain couples TRBV20-1 to TRBJ1-2; D call uncertain. This CDR3 spans 11 amino acids. Trimming stripped 1 base from V and 6 bases from J, with 6 bases between. Germline loops: CDR1 DFQATT, CDR2 SNEGSKA (reference sequence). The CDR3 coding sequence is TGCAGTGCTAGAGTTTTCAATGGCTACACCTTC. Its protein product is CSARVFNGYTF.

This clone was recorded a few times. The CDR3 DNA sequence: TGTGCCAGCAGCGCGTGGGGGGACGTGTCTTCACCCCTCCACTTT. This encodes CASSAWGDVSSPLHF. The genes are TRBV9 and TRBJ1-6; TRBD1 might be the D (5 bases). The CDR3 spans 15 residues. The V gene's germline CDR1 is SGDLS and CDR2 YYNGEE. Trimming shortened V by 3 bases and J by 9 bases, and 16 bases separated the two germline ends.